These T cell receptor beta chains were read from a single sample in a study of radiation and T cells in renal cell carcinoma. Measured with immunoSEQ multiplex PCR; TCRdb has only the in-frame clones, and not every one. The data contain 15,000 to 20,000 clones, roughly 60% of them seen just once; the ten biggest clones take up roughly a third. The sample here was tumor tissue, taken from a patient whose treatment was nephrectomy without radiotherapy. The receptor set was obtained from a man aged 45-65 years with renal cell carcinoma. Each CDR3 is given with its conserved first and last residue. A D gene is named only where the DNA matches it firmly. For some rows the clone size is stated as once, few or many, or as a class when expanded; others skip it.

V gene	clone size	J gene	D gene	CDR3 protein	CDR3 DNA
TRBV4-2	few	TRBJ1-5	TRBD1	CASSLWDSDNQPQHF	TGTGCCAGCAGCCTATGGGACAGCGACAATCAGCCCCAGCATTTT
TRBV7-6	-	TRBJ2-5	TRBD1	CASTSQGTKETQYF	TGTGCCAGCACCTCACAGGGGACAAAAGAGACCCAGTACTTC
TRBV15	-	TRBJ1-1	-	CATSRDPIGYTEAFF	TGTGCCACCAGCAGAGATCCTATTGGGTACACTGAAGCTTTCTTT
TRBV9	-	TRBJ2-5	-	CASSVDLGGRQIQETQYF	TGTGCCAGCAGCGTAGACCTAGGAGGTCGGCAGATCCAAGAGACCCAGTACTTC
TRBV7-9	once	TRBJ2-1	TRBD2	CASSLVGTSPNNEQFF	TGTGCCAGCAGCTTAGTGGGGACTAGCCCTAACAATGAGCAGTTCTTC
TRBV7-9	-	TRBJ1-4	-	CASSLAVRANEKLFF	TGTGCCAGCAGCTTAGCTGTCAGGGCTAATGAAAAACTGTTTTTT
TRBV21-1	-	TRBJ2-1	-	CASSKSEREVPRGNEQFF	TGTGCCAGCAGCAAATCTGAGCGGGAGGTTCCACGGGGCAATGAGCAGTTCTTC
TRBV7-6	-	TRBJ1-2	-	CASSLGGSYGYTF	TGTGCCAGCAGCTTAGGGGGCTCCTATGGCTACACCTTC
TRBV7-7	-	TRBJ2-2	-	CASSLDGTGELFF	TGTGCCAGCAGCTTAGACGGTACCGGGGAGCTGTTTTTT
TRBV6-5	-	TRBJ2-7	-	CASRPGLPSYEQYF	TGTGCCAGCAGACCGGGACTTCCCTCCTACGAGCAGTACTTC
TRBV7-9	-	TRBJ1-1	-	CASSLYHMNAEAFF	TGTGCCAGCAGCTTATATCACATGAACGCTGAAGCTTTCTTT
TRBV25-1	-	TRBJ1-6	TRBD1	CASISSGTGGSPLHF	TGTGCCAGCATTTCCTCCGGGACAGGGGGTTCACCCCTCCACTTT
TRBV5-1	-	TRBJ1-4	-	CASSLGRVGEKLFF	TGCGCCAGCAGCTTAGGCCGTGTCGGTGAAAAACTGTTTTTT
TRBV29-1	-	TRBJ2-3	TRBD2	CSARPSGGADTQYF	TGCAGCGCTAGACCTAGCGGGGGGGCCGATACGCAGTATTTT
TRBV7-8	-	TRBJ1-5	-	CASSLAPGRNQPQHF	TGTGCCAGCAGCTTAGCGCCAGGGAGGAATCAGCCCCAGCATTTT
TRBV11-3	-	TRBJ2-5	-	CASSLRGKETQYF	TGTGCCAGCAGCTTACGTGGGAAAGAGACCCAGTACTTC
TRBV4-3	once	TRBJ2-6	-	CASSQQQTGANVLTF	TGCGCCAGCAGCCAGCAACAAACTGGGGCCAACGTCCTGACTTTC
TRBV4-2	few	TRBJ2-3	TRBD1	CASSLGQGGLDTQYF	TGTGCCAGCAGCTTAGGACAGGGTGGTTTAGATACGCAGTATTTT
TRBV7-2	few	TRBJ1-1	TRBD1	CASSLAGGGNTEAFF	TGTGCCAGCAGCTTAGCAGGGGGCGGGAACACTGAAGCTTTCTTT
TRBV6-5	-	TRBJ1-5	-	CASSPGRSNQPQHF	TGTGCCAGCAGCCCAGGACGGAGCAATCAGCCCCAGCATTTT
TRBV28	-	TRBJ1-1	TRBD1	CASNPGGFAKGFF	TGTGCCAGCAACCCAGGGGGTTTCGCCAAGGGTTTCTTT
TRBV11-2	-	TRBJ1-1	TRBD1	CASSYRDRGRNTEAFF	TGTGCCAGCAGTTACCGGGACAGGGGCAGGAACACTGAAGCTTTCTTT
TRBV7-3	few	TRBJ1-2	TRBD1	CASSSNAGTGDDTF	TGTGCCAGCAGCTCCAACGCCGGGACAGGGGACGACACCTTC
TRBV5-6	-	TRBJ1-6	-	CASSLKISPLHF	TGTGCCAGCAGCCTGAAAATTTCACCCCTCCACTTT
TRBV18	few	TRBJ2-2	-	CASSPDRNPGELFF	TGTGCCAGCTCACCCGACAGGAACCCCGGGGAGCTGTTTTTT
TRBV7-2	-	TRBJ1-1	TRBD1	CASSLRQGTNTEAFF	TGTGCCAGCAGCTTACGACAGGGCACGAACACTGAAGCTTTCTTT
TRBV15	once	TRBJ1-1	-	CATSRAPFQDLNTEAFF	TGTGCCACCAGCAGAGCCCCGTTTCAGGACCTGAACACTGAAGCTTTCTTT
TRBV7-8	-	TRBJ2-7	-	CASSPSLAGNEQYF	TGTGCCAGCAGCCCCAGCCTAGCAGGGAACGAGCAGTACTTC
TRBV2	-	TRBJ2-6	-	CASRGDGANVLTF	TGTGCCAGCAGAGGGGATGGGGCCAACGTCCTGACTTTC
TRBV19	few	TRBJ2-6	-	CASSIAEYGTGANVLTF	TGTGCCAGTAGTATAGCCGAATACGGGACTGGGGCCAACGTCCTGACTTTC
TRBV27	many	TRBJ2-1	-	CASSIAVYNEQFF	TGTGCCAGCAGTATAGCGGTATACAATGAGCAGTTCTTC
TRBV4-2	-	TRBJ1-2	TRBD1	CASSQAGQGSIGYTF	TGTGCCAGCAGCCAAGCGGGACAGGGGTCAATTGGCTACACCTTC
TRBV11-2	few	TRBJ2-1	-	CASQRGGPYNEQFF	TGTGCCAGCCAACGGGGCGGTCCCTACAATGAGCAGTTCTTC
TRBV29-1	-	TRBJ2-1	TRBD1	CSVDRQGALYNEQFF	TGCAGCGTTGATAGGCAGGGGGCCCTCTACAATGAGCAGTTCTTC
TRBV5-5	-	TRBJ1-1	-	CASRKDTLNTEAFF	TGTGCCAGCAGAAAGGACACCTTGAACACTGAAGCTTTCTTT
TRBV4-3	-	TRBJ1-1	-	CASSQAGFGTEAFF	TGCGCCAGCAGCCAAGCAGGGTTCGGGACTGAAGCTTTCTTT
TRBV7-8	once	TRBJ1-1	-	CASSLRSRDKRTEAFF	TGTGCCAGCAGCTTAAGGTCCCGGGACAAACGTACTGAAGCTTTCTTT
TRBV6-6	-	TRBJ2-7	-	CASIGVRYEQYF	TGTGCCAGCATCGGGGTTCGCTACGAGCAGTACTTC
TRBV6-6	-	TRBJ1-1	TRBD1	CASDGRDRAAEAFF	TGTGCCAGCGACGGCCGGGACAGGGCCGCTGAAGCTTTCTTT
TRBV15	-	TRBJ2-7	TRBD2	CATSRERELGSYEQYF	TGTGCCACCAGCAGAGAGCGGGAGCTGGGCTCCTACGAGCAGTACTTC